This paragraph covers one T cell receptor beta chain sequence. This same CDR3 is encoded by further DNA sequences in the sample. The Seattle site enrolled patients during active infection and followed them longitudinally. Clones were read by immunoSEQ multiplex PCR, and TCRdb kept only the in-frame ones, dropping some. In the table there are 62,000 or so clones, approximately 80% of which are singletons. The data originate from a study of blood T cell repertoires in COVID-19. This CDR3 has 13 amino acids. After removal of 4 bases from V and 3 bases from J, the junction contained 3 bases not matched to a gene. Germline-derived CDR1 and CDR2 are SGHRS and YFSETQ.

The chain links TRBV5-1 to TRBJ2-5; 7 bases agree with TRBD2. The sequence derives from a man between 60 and 70 years old with COVID-19, enrolled during active disease. The specimen was peripheral blood. CDR3 DNA: TGCGCCAGCAGCAGGACTAGAGAAGAGACCCAGTACTTC. Translation: CASSRTREETQYF.